The subject of this entry is one TCR beta chain. In its sample, this clonotype was seen many times. This clone's antigen is unknown. Base qualities are not at hand, and no much larger clone is one base apart. The receptor library was made with 5' RACE. These reads were obtained on an Illumina HiSeq 2500. A second PCR of roughly 7 to 12 cycles was run with a J-beta primer mix and a sample-barcoded 5' primer. A unique molecular identifier was introduced onto each TCR beta cDNA molecule by a template-switch 5' adaptor carrying 12 random nucleotides. Each sample yielded at least 2.5 million CDR3-containing paired-end reads. All of the RNA was converted into first-strand cDNA using the Mint cDNA synthesis kit, with a TRBC-specific oligonucleotide serving as the primer. Following uracil-DNA glycosylase treatment, a first 18-cycle PCR with universal primers M1SS and BC2_uni_R was performed on all cDNA. The paper's data handling went like this. Each sample was normalized by randomly selecting 1 million high-quality reads, each carrying a distinct molecular identifier. Reads with shared molecular identifiers were discarded instead of being binned into consensus sequences. MiTCR, set to a Q25 quality threshold and the strictest error-elimination algorithm, was used for CDR3 identification, clonotype clustering and error correction. A nonparametric unseen species model using Euler transformation provided a lower-bound estimate of total TCR beta diversity. TCRdb itself trimmed the public reads at Q25 with fastp, ran MiXCR and retained productive beta chains. Each CDR3 protein appears once, grouped with its most common genes and DNA. TCRdb, not the original authors, processed these V and J calls. Counted in this sample were over a million distinct CDR3 sequences; around 27% of them appeared once. The ten largest clones capture approximately 0.7% of the sample.

The sample belongs to a study of blood T cells in healthy people across ages (dated by TCRdb to between 2014 and 2017). With regard to the full study: Template switching captured roughly one uniquely barcoded TCR beta cDNA molecule per two T cells in model experiments. Donors were grouped into four age groups: young (average roughly 15 years), middle-aged (39), aged (62) and long-lived (approximately 75). Two additional independent replicas of 1 million unique cDNA reads from the same blood draw were analyzed for two donors (one aged 18 to 29 and one aged 80 or older). Age-related changes in TCR beta repertoire diversity were measured in the study by deep sequencing normalized with unique cDNA molecular identifiers.

The approximately 39 donors, aged about 6 to 100 years, were systemically healthy Caucasian individuals from Russia. Approximately 9.3 milliliters of peripheral blood were drawn from each donor into EDTA-treated Vacutainer tubes. Ficoll-Paque density-gradient centrifugation was used to isolate PBMCs, with at least 7 million obtained per sample. Trizol reagent was used to extract total RNA from the PBMCs, yielding at least 6 micrograms per sample. For every donor, flow cytometry on a PBMC aliquot measured the percentage of naive CD45RAhigh/CD27high T cells. Here is what the overall study found, with its caveats: Compared with the aged group, more naive CD4+ T cells, fewer expanded clones and increased TCR diversity were shown by the long-lived group, suggesting age selection. There was a strong correlation between observed TCR beta diversity and the percentage of naive T cells measured by flow cytometry. Estimates of total diversity from one million sequenced T cells were regarded as lower bounds and underestimates. The CMV infection status of donors was not known, potentially confounding age-related changes in expanded clonotypes. Observed TCR beta diversity per million T cells fell roughly linearly with age, and a significant reduction was already apparent by age roughly 41. Bulk unsorted PBMC profiling prevented conclusive comparison of naive and antigen-experienced compartments.

The germline V gene (reference sequence) specifies SEHNR as CDR1 and FQNEAQ as CDR2. Spanning cysteine to phenylalanine, the CDR3 consists of 12 amino acids. Here the CDR3 DNA is all that survives: 36 bases in frame from base 1. V is reduced by 2 bases and J by 7 bases, leaving a spacing of 5 bases between them. These data were also filed under a second study, of T cells of mothers and their children. As described in the second report: Nine systemically healthy Caucasian individuals, comprising three mothers and their six children, were included as donors. cDNA synthesis consumed the entire amount of extracted RNA, loaded at approximately 1.5 ug RNA in each 15 ul reaction. In the second PCR, the M1S primer added sample barcodes and 2-4 random nucleotides. Over 8.5 million TCR beta CDR3 reads came from each mother, compared with roughly 2.8 million reads from each child. Thymic selection similarly shapes TCR recombination output in related and unrelated pairs, with minor effect from inherited differences. Normalized repertoire overlap in related mother-child pairs was always slightly higher than in unrelated mother-child pairs, but the difference was never significant. With a sensitivity of approximately 100 clones per million clonotypes, no persistent microchimeric T cell clones were detected. Deep NGS was used in the study to compare the TCR beta repertoires of mothers and children and to look for features that separate related mother-child pairs from unrelated individuals. The mean age was roughly 40 +/- 4 years for the mothers and approximately 11 +/- 4 years for the children. After adapter ligation was performed with NEBNext reagents, the libraries were sequenced on an Illumina HiSeq 2000 with 100+100 nt paired-end reads. To prevent cross-contamination, the mother and child libraries were prepared one month apart and sequenced in separate runs. For each donor, somewhere between about 450,000 and 2,000,000 distinct TCR beta clonotypes were identified. Naive TCR beta clonotypes were estimated from low-frequency clonotypes matched to each donor's FACS-determined naive share, without sorting.

The clonotype originates from a girl aged 2-10 years in good health. Sequenced: blood. The chain joins TRBV7-9 to TRBJ1-4, with the D gene too uncertain to name. The CDR3 has the sequence CASSLSGEKLFF. The nucleotides are TGTGCCAGCAGCTTATCCGGTGAAAAACTGTTTTTT.